This T cell receptor beta chain originates from a study of blood T cell repertoires in COVID-19. For the study at large: COVID-19 samples, acute and convalescent, were from the United States, Italy and Spain. T cells, B-cell-depleted T cells, or PBMCs supplied cDNA or gDNA.

The germline gives CDR1 SGHRS, CDR2 YFSETQ. J gave up 7 bases and V 6 bases, and 11 bases lay outside the gene matches. This CDR3 has 14 amino acids. Original analysis: The assay estimated nucleated cells by amplifying reference gene primers. The data were produced by immunoSEQ multiplex PCR, yet TCRdb's version contains in-frame clones alone and is incomplete. Clone size and V and J calls were adopted from that table, with D and trimming inferred from the DNA. Seen here are roughly 57,000 clones, roughly three quarters observed once, and the top ten hold 3.2%. The clonotype comes from a man in his fifties or sixties with acute or convalescent COVID-19. The source material was peripheral blood. The chain recombines TRBV5-1 with TRBJ1-2; 8 bases are shared with TRBD1. The CDR3: CASMDLKGTGGYTF. DNA of the CDR3: TGCGCCAGCATGGACTTAAAGGGGACAGGTGGCTACACCTTC.